The T cell receptor beta chain described here comes from a study of blood T cells in healthy people across ages. Study context: About one barcoded beta molecule was captured per two T cells (by template switching).

A J-beta primer mix and a sample-barcoded 5' primer were used in a second PCR of roughly 6 to 11 cycles. Carrying 12 random nucleotides, a template-switch adaptor labeled each individual cDNA molecule. TCRdb used MiXCR to reprocess the 5' RACE reads, holding one entry per CDR3 protein. The sample carries 850,000 to 1,100,000 distinct CDR3 sequences, roughly two fifths recorded once. The receptor was derived from a man aged 18-30 years in good health. The sequencing input was blood.

The CDR3 here is CASSFRAGSADTQYF. As DNA, the CDR3 is TGTGCCAGCAGCTTCAGAGCGGGGTCTGCAGATACGCAGTATTTT. The V gene is TRBV9, the J gene TRBJ2-3; 7 positions agree with TRBD2. Germline loops: CDR1 SGDLS, CDR2 YYNGEE. The J segment lost 4 bases and the V segment lost 4 bases, leaving 9 bases of the junction unmatched. This CDR3 has 15 residues.